A single sample gave rise to the 10 T cell receptor beta chains below, sequenced in a study of Ad26.COV2.S vaccination and SARS-CoV-2 variants (dated by TCRdb to the early 2020s). To prepare the library, the immunoSEQ multiplex PCR assay was applied. The table comes from immuneACCESS by way of TCRdb, which keeps in-frame sequences with V and J called. Part of the clones is missing from these tables; in studies checked, under half for an unresolved V gene and the rest for unknown reasons. The sample table records about 97,000 clones; around three quarters of these occur just once. The ten top clones hold 15% to 20% of the sample. The sample's time point, from its label and the paper: individuals recovered from natural SARS-CoV-2 infection. Sequenced here: peripheral blood, sampled after recovery from COVID-19. The receptors come from a human donor who had recovered from COVID-19.

This chain uses TRBV7-6 with TRBJ2-7, with D unclear. Looked up from germline, CDR1 is SGHVS and CDR2 is FNYEAQ. Deletions cut 4 bases from V and 6 bases from J, with 16 bases between. This CDR3 is built from 14 residues. CDR3 residues: CASSSGFVPSEQYF. The CDR3, as DNA: TGTGCCAGCAGCTCCGGTTTTGTTCCGTCCGAGCAGTACTTC.

This sequence joins TRBV10-2 and TRBJ2-5, with D perhaps TRBD1 (6 bases). This CDR3 has 14 residues. CDR1 is WSHSY and CDR2 is SAAADI in the germline V gene. V was trimmed by 6 bases and J by 5 bases, leaving 16 bases between them. CDR3 residues: CASSVSRGGETQYF. The CDR3 nucleotides read TGCGCCAGCAGCGTCTCCAGGGGTGGGGAGACCCAGTACTTC.

The table lists this clone with a few counts. The V gene is TRBV6-5, the J gene TRBJ1-2, with TRBD1 as a possible D gene (5 bases). CDR3 length: 15 amino acids. From germline, CDR1 is MNHEY and CDR2 SVGAGI. V lost 3 bases and J 6 bases, leaving 17 bases between the germline ends. The CDR3 region has the DNA TGTGCCAGCAGTTATTCCGGGACCTCATATAATGGCTACACCTTC. It encodes CASSYSGTSYNGYTF.

The chain has TRBV7-9 and TRBJ1-2; weak D call: TRBD1 (5 bases). Trimming stripped 5 bases from V and 4 bases from J, with 17 bases between. Germline-derived CDR1 and CDR2 are SEHNR and FQNEAQ (reference sequence). The CDR3 is 15 residues long. Here the CDR3 DNA reads TGTGCCAGCAGCCCCCTAACAGCCGGGGCCTATGGCTACACCTTC. Translating gives CASSPLTAGAYGYTF.

V gene TRBV4-1 combines with J gene TRBJ1-5, with D unclear. This CDR3 has 15 residues. CDR1 and CDR2 from the germline V gene are MGHRA and YSYEKL. The V and J ends lost 0 bases and 5 bases respectively, with 11 bases between them. CDR3 nucleotide sequence: TGCGCCAGCAGCCAAGATATTCAGTCCGATCAGCCCCAGCATTTT. Protein sequence: CASSQDIQSDQPQHF.

The chain carries TRBV7-2 and TRBJ2-5; no clear D gene. From germline, CDR1 is SGHTA and CDR2 FQGNSA. The CDR3 is 12 amino acids. V lost 4 bases and J lost 2, with 5 bases in between. The CDR3 region is CASSSRQETQYF. CDR3 bases: TGTGCCAGCAGCTCCCGGCAAGAGACCCAGTACTTC.

CDR3 coding DNA: TGTGCCAGCAGCTTAGCCCTGGACAACTCCTACGAGCAGTACTTC. This sequence encodes CASSLALDNSYEQYF. V and J are TRBV7-6 and TRBJ2-7; a possible D gene is TRBD1 (5 bases). V gave up 0 bases and J gave up 0 bases, with 9 bases separating them. CDR1 is SGHVS, CDR2 FNYEAQ, per germline. CDR3 length: 15 residues.

This chain connects TRBV5-1 to TRBJ2-1; D remains ambiguous. Trimming stripped 0 bases from V and 2 bases from J, with 9 bases between. The CDR3 length is 15 residues. In germline, CDR1 is SGHRS, CDR2 YFSETQ. This chain's CDR3 is CASSLALQPYNEQFF. The CDR3 DNA reads as TGCGCCAGCAGCTTGGCCCTTCAGCCCTACAATGAGCAGTTCTTC.

The chain links TRBV27 to TRBJ2-3; D is unclear. V was cut by 0 bases and J by 5 bases, with 9 bases left in between. CDR3 length equals 14 residues. The germline gives CDR1 MNHEY, CDR2 SMNVEV (reference sequence). Here the CDR3 reads CASSLSPLRDTQYF. The CDR3 nucleotides are TGTGCCAGCAGTTTATCGCCCCTCAGAGATACGCAGTATTTT.

The table lists this clone with many counts. The rearrangement uses TRBV4-2 and TRBJ1-2; tentative D call: TRBD1 (5 bases). V lost 2 bases to trimming and J lost 2 bases, with 12 bases between them. This CDR3 is built from 15 residues. CDR1 and CDR2 (germline): LGHNA, YNFKEQ. Here the CDR3 reads CASSQLFQGNYGYTF. Written as DNA, the CDR3 is TGTGCCAGCAGCCAATTGTTCCAGGGAAACTATGGCTACACCTTC.